The 4 T cell receptor beta chains below come from one sample, sequenced in a study of shared clonotypes between healthy human individuals. Profiled with immunoSEQ multiplex PCR; TCRdb holds only in-frame clones, not every one. The table lists approximately 2.3 million clones, approximately 95% of them singletons. The sample consisted of naive CD4+ T cells from PBMCs. Described subset: CD45RA+ positively selected. These receptors were taken from a man aged 18 to 29 in good health. Some clones in this sample may be carry-over from other donors' samples.

This clone was found once. The chain uses TRBV6-6 and TRBJ2-5; weak D call: TRBD2 (6 bases). The germline V gene has CDR1 MNHNY and CDR2 SVGAGI (reference sequence). CDR3 length: 14 residues. The V gene lost 6 bases and the J gene lost 5 bases, with 16 bases spanning the gap. Here the CDR3 DNA reads TGTGCCAGCAGGGACGCAGGAGGGTTGGAGACCCAGTACTTC. Translated, it gives CASRDAGGLETQYF.

Concerning this clone: This sample also contains other DNA sequences that code for the same CDR3. V is TRBV7-8 and J is TRBJ2-7, with D maybe TRBD1 (6 bases). V was clipped by 2 bases and J by 2 bases, with 10 bases between them. The CDR3 length is 14 residues. The germline gives CDR1 SGHVS, CDR2 FQNEAQ. CDR3 loop: CASSLIRGPYEQYF. The CDR3 DNA reads TGTGCCAGCAGCTTAATCAGGGGCCCCTACGAGCAGTACTTC.

In this sample, this clone turned up a few times. The chain links TRBV15 to TRBJ1-2; D remains unclear. V shed 4 bases and J shed 10 bases, with 13 bases lying between them. The CDR3 consists of 12 residues. From germline, CDR1 is LNHNV and CDR2 YYDKDF (reference sequence). In DNA, the CDR3 is TGTGCCACCAGCAAAGGACGGGTCACCTACACCTTC. The encoded protein is CATSKGRVTYTF.

The rearrangement links TRBV10-3 to TRBJ2-3, with D uncertain. V lost 4 bases and J 1 base, leaving 6 bases between the germline ends. The CDR3 totals 13 residues. Germline lookup yields CDR1 ENHRY and CDR2 SYGVKD. The CDR3 DNA sequence: TGTGCCATCAGTGTCTCGGGCACAGATACGCAGTATTTT. Translation gives CAISVSGTDTQYF.